This entry lists 25 T cell receptor beta chains sequenced from one sample in a study of Ad26.COV2.S vaccination and SARS-CoV-2 variants. As for treatment: over 15 received Ad26.COV2.S at low or high dose, single or two shots; about five received placebo; per-sample allocation not given. Specimens were obtained on day 63 following the first vaccine or placebo injection. Here immunoSEQ multiplex PCR was the method, and the copy in TCRdb shows in-frame clones only, minus some. The sample lists about 430,000 clones; 75% to 95% were seen once. Specimen: peripheral blood, collected in a trial of Ad26.COV2.S vaccine versus placebo. The receptors derive from a person aged 18-65 years who received the Ad26.COV2.S COVID-19 vaccine or a placebo.

The chain carries TRBV5-8 and TRBJ2-1; 11 bases agree with TRBD2. With V trimmed by 0 bases and J by 0 bases, 8 bases remained unmatched. Per the germline V gene, CDR1 is SGHTS and CDR2 is YDEGEE. The CDR3 is 19 amino acids. The DNA for the CDR3 is TGTGCCAGCAGCTTGGGAGGACTAGCGGGCGGGGACTCCTACAATGAGCAGTTCTTC. Amino acid sequence: CASSLGGLAGGDSYNEQFF.

This clone showed up just once. The chain combines TRBV29-1 with TRBJ1-1; D not resolved. CDR1 is SQVTM and CDR2 is ANQGSEA in the germline V gene. V was clipped by 4 bases and J by 5 bases, with 14 bases between them. This CDR3 has 13 amino acids. The CDR3 region is CSVAGKLRTEAFF. Here the CDR3 DNA reads TGCAGCGTTGCCGGTAAGTTGCGTACTGAAGCTTTCTTT.

The gene calls are TRBV4-1 and TRBJ2-1, with a weak D call TRBD1 (5 bases). CDR1 MGHRA and CDR2 YSYEKL come from the germline V gene. V was cut by 0 bases and J by 6 bases, with 15 bases left in between. The CDR3 contains 16 residues. The CDR3 reads CASSQEGLVRGNEQFF. The CDR3 DNA sequence: TGCGCCAGCAGCCAAGAGGGGCTTGTTAGAGGCAATGAGCAGTTCTTC.

This chain uses TRBV9 with TRBJ1-3, with D possibly matching TRBD1 (5 bases). Germline CDR1 is SGDLS and CDR2 is YYNGEE. The V and J ends lost 0 bases and 4 bases respectively, with 17 bases between them. CDR3 size: 17 residues. This CDR3 reads CASSVDMGGAGGNTIYF. CDR3 DNA sequence: TGTGCCAGCAGCGTAGATATGGGCGGCGCAGGGGGAAACACCATATATTTT.

V gene TRBV3-1 (or the pseudogene TRBV3-2) combines with J gene TRBJ2-2; 9 bases map to TRBD2. V gave up 4 bases and J gave up 11 bases; unmatched junction bases: 8. Germline assignment: CDR1 LGHDT and CDR2 YNNKEL (reference sequence). The CDR3 is 14 residues long. The CDR3 loop is CASSPISGSSELFF. DNA of the CDR3: TGTGCCAGCAGCCCGATTAGCGGGAGCAGCGAGCTGTTTTTT.

The V call is TRBV4-1, the J call TRBJ1-1; D is unresolved. V lost 4 bases and J 1 base, leaving 7 bases between the germline ends. This CDR3 has 13 amino acids. CDR1 and CDR2 (germline): MGHRA, YSYEKL. The CDR3 bases are TGCGCCAGCAGCCGAGGAACGAACACTGAAGCTTTCTTT. Residues: CASSRGTNTEAFF.

This chain joins TRBV4-1 and TRBJ2-3; D may match TRBD1 or TRBD2 (6 bases each). Germline lookup yields CDR1 MGHRA and CDR2 YSYEKL. This CDR3 region has 16 residues. V was clipped by 2 bases and J by 0 bases, with 12 bases between them. The CDR3 nucleotides read TGCGCCAGCAGCCAATATCAGGGGAGGAGCACAGATACGCAGTATTTT. This codes for CASSQYQGRSTDTQYF.

The chain uses TRBV5-1 and TRBJ1-1; D possibly corresponds to TRBD1 (6 bases). Germline V gene data show CDR1 as SGHRS and CDR2 as YFSETQ. This CDR3 comprises 13 residues. V was cut by 1 base and J by 4 bases, with 8 bases left in between. In DNA, the CDR3 is TGCGCCAGCAGCTTGTGGGGGGCCACTGAAGCTTTCTTT. Protein: CASSLWGATEAFF.

This clone was observed once. CDR3 sequence (DNA): TGTGCCAGCAACCGTGGGGACAGGGTGGGTGAGCAGTACTTC. Translating gives CASNRGDRVGEQYF. The genes are TRBV5-5 and TRBJ2-7; 9 nucleotides line up with TRBD1. The CDR3 has 14 amino acids. V lost 6 bases to trimming and J lost 7 bases; unmatched junction nucleotides: 11. Germline CDR1 reads SGHKS; CDR2 reads YYEKEE (reference sequence).

The CDR3 nucleotides are TGTGCCAGCAGCCTTTTTTGGAGGGAGGGTAGCGGGGTCCACAATGAGCAGTTCTTC. Translation: CASSLFWREGSGVHNEQFF. The J gene is TRBJ2-1, the V gene TRBV7-2, with TRBD2 identical over 8 bases. The germline CDR1 and CDR2 sequences are SGHTA and FQGNSA. Unmatched junction bases numbered 20, after V lost 5 bases and J lost 5 bases. The CDR3 sequence is 19 residues long.

This chain joins TRBV18 and TRBJ2-7; D remains unclear. Between the trimmed V and J ends, which lost 6 bases and 3 bases, there was a span of 9 bases. Germline V gives CDR1 KGHSH, CDR2 LQKENI. The CDR3 spans 12 residues. The CDR3 loop is CASSPSLYEQYF. Written as DNA, the CDR3 is TGTGCCAGCTCCCCGAGTCTCTACGAGCAGTACTTC.

The chain joins TRBV5-1 to TRBJ2-7, with D possibly TRBD2 on 5 matching bases. The CDR3 consists of 17 residues. Trimming left V 4 bases short and J 0 bases short, with 20 bases between. The germline V gene encodes CDR1 SGHRS and CDR2 YFSETQ. The CDR3 sequence is CASSAEGLLSSSYEQYF. The CDR3 DNA is TGCGCCAGCAGCGCGGAAGGACTTCTATCGAGCTCCTACGAGCAGTACTTC.

The table lists this clone with a count of one. The V and J genes are TRBV5-1 and TRBJ2-1, with a weak D call TRBD2 (6 bases). Germline V lookup: CDR1 SGHRS, CDR2 YFSETQ. The CDR3 spans 19 residues. Trimming took off 2 bases at V and 0 bases at J, with 21 bases between the two ends. CDR3: CASSFLLASVGSSYNEQFF. CDR3 sequence (DNA): TGCGCCAGCAGCTTTTTACTAGCTTCCGTCGGGAGCTCCTACAATGAGCAGTTCTTC.

This sequence joins TRBV7-8 and TRBJ2-3, with D hard to call. CDR3 length equals 13 residues. V was pared by 1 base and J by 11 bases, with 13 bases between. Germline values: CDR1 SGHVS, CDR2 FQNEAQ. CDR3 region: CASSLDSGLGQYF. In DNA, the CDR3 is TGTGCCAGCAGCTTAGATTCAGGTTTGGGGCAGTATTTT.

This clone was seen more than once but under ten times. This chain links TRBV3-1 (or the pseudogene TRBV3-2) with TRBJ2-7; 13 nucleotides agree with TRBD2. There are 16 residues in the CDR3. The trim removed 5 bases at V and 2 bases at J, leaving 6 bases unmatched. Germline V CDR1 and CDR2: LGHDT, YNNKEL (reference sequence). The CDR3 DNA reads as TGTGCCAGCAGCTCTTGGACTAGCGGGAGCACCTACGAGCAGTACTTC. Its translation: CASSSWTSGSTYEQYF.

The chain is built from TRBV27 and TRBJ2-7, with D tentatively TRBD1 or TRBD2 (5 bases each). The CDR3 consists of 17 residues. V was shortened by 3 bases and J by 4 bases, with 22 bases between the two germline ends. The V gene's germline CDR1 is MNHEY and CDR2 SMNVEV (reference sequence). The CDR3 loop reads CASSFLRTPSGSYEQYF. The CDR3 DNA is TGTGCCAGCAGTTTCCTCAGGACACCATCGGGATCATACGAGCAGTACTTC.

Concerning this clone itself: Only one base separates this from a far larger clonotype, so it likely reflects a read error. The chain uses TRBV7-9 and TRBJ2-7; D call uncertain. Per the germline V gene, CDR1 is SEHNR and CDR2 is FQNEAQ (reference sequence). V was shortened by 6 bases and J by 0 bases, with 3 bases between the two germline ends. The CDR3 covers 11 residues. Here the CDR3 reads CASSHSYEQYF. CDR3 bases: TGTGCCAGCAGTCACTCCTACGAGCAGTACTTC.

This chain links TRBV6-4 with TRBJ1-1; unclear D gene. This CDR3 has 9 amino acids. V was pared by 8 bases and J by 13 bases, with 11 bases between. CDR1 and CDR2 (germline): MRHNA, SNTAGT. CDR3 sequence (DNA): TGTGCCAGCTCCTCTCTTGGTTTCTTT. Translated: CASSSLGFF.

V gene TRBV5-1 combines with J gene TRBJ1-1, with a tentative D call TRBD1 (6 bases). CDR3 length equals 15 residues. Trimming left V 0 bases short and J 0 bases short, with 9 bases between. The germline CDR1 and CDR2 sequences are SGHRS and YFSETQ. CDR3 nucleotides: TGCGCCAGCAGCTTGGGGGACACCCTGAACACTGAAGCTTTCTTT. Translated: CASSLGDTLNTEAFF.

In the case of this clone: The same CDR3 arises from other DNA sequences in this sample as well. The chain has TRBV7-9 and TRBJ2-7; D is ambiguous. Germline lookup yields CDR1 SEHNR and CDR2 FQNEAQ (reference sequence). Trimming left V 8 bases short and J 0 bases short, with 5 bases between. The CDR3 has 11 amino acids. The CDR3 region is CASGLSYEQYF. In DNA form, the CDR3 reads TGTGCCAGCGGGCTCTCCTACGAGCAGTACTTC.

This clone was counted only a few times. The chain recombines TRBV27 with TRBJ1-5, with 9 bases matching TRBD1. The CDR3 has 12 residues. CDR1 and CDR2 (germline): MNHEY, SMNVEV (reference sequence). Germline trimming cut 8 bases from V and 7 bases from J; bases unmatched to any gene: 3. The CDR3 region has the DNA TGTGCCAGCCGACAGGGGGGACAGCCCCAGCATTTT. As protein: CASRQGGQPQHF.

The chain combines TRBV5-8 with TRBJ2-7; D could derive from TRBD1 or TRBD2 (5 bases each). Germline lookup yields CDR1 SGHTS and CDR2 YDEGEE. The CDR3 totals 15 residues. V was shortened by 4 bases and J by 2 bases, with 16 bases between the two germline ends. The CDR3 protein is CASSLSGTITYEQYF. CDR3 bases: TGTGCCAGCAGCCTATCCGGGACGATCACCTACGAGCAGTACTTC.

The CDR3 region has the DNA TGCGCCAGCAGCCAAGATTCACTAGCGGGAGCACACAATGAGCAGTTCTTC. Its translation: CASSQDSLAGAHNEQFF. The chain couples TRBV4-3 to TRBJ2-1; 11 bases line up with TRBD2. V lost 0 bases and J lost 5; bases outside the gene matches: 6. CDR3 length: 17 residues. Per the germline V gene, CDR1 is LGHNA and CDR2 is YSLEER.

This clone was observed a few times. This rearrangement joins TRBV10-2 to TRBJ1-1; D is ambiguous. The V and J ends lost 2 bases and 0 bases respectively, with 7 bases between them. The CDR3 sequence is 14 residues long. Germline V lookup: CDR1 WSHSY, CDR2 SAAADI. The CDR3 coding sequence is TGCGCCAGCAGTGAGGTAGGACTGAACACTGAAGCTTTCTTT. This codes for CASSEVGLNTEAFF.

The chain combines TRBV6-5 with TRBJ1-6; 9 bases map to TRBD1. The CDR3 consists of 15 residues. CDR1 and CDR2 from the germline V gene are MNHEY and SVGAGI. V lost 8 bases and J lost 10; bases outside the gene matches: 12. The CDR3 region has the DNA TGTGCCAGCCGGACAGGGGCGGGAGTTTTGTCACCCCTCCACTTT. This sequence encodes CASRTGAGVLSPLHF.